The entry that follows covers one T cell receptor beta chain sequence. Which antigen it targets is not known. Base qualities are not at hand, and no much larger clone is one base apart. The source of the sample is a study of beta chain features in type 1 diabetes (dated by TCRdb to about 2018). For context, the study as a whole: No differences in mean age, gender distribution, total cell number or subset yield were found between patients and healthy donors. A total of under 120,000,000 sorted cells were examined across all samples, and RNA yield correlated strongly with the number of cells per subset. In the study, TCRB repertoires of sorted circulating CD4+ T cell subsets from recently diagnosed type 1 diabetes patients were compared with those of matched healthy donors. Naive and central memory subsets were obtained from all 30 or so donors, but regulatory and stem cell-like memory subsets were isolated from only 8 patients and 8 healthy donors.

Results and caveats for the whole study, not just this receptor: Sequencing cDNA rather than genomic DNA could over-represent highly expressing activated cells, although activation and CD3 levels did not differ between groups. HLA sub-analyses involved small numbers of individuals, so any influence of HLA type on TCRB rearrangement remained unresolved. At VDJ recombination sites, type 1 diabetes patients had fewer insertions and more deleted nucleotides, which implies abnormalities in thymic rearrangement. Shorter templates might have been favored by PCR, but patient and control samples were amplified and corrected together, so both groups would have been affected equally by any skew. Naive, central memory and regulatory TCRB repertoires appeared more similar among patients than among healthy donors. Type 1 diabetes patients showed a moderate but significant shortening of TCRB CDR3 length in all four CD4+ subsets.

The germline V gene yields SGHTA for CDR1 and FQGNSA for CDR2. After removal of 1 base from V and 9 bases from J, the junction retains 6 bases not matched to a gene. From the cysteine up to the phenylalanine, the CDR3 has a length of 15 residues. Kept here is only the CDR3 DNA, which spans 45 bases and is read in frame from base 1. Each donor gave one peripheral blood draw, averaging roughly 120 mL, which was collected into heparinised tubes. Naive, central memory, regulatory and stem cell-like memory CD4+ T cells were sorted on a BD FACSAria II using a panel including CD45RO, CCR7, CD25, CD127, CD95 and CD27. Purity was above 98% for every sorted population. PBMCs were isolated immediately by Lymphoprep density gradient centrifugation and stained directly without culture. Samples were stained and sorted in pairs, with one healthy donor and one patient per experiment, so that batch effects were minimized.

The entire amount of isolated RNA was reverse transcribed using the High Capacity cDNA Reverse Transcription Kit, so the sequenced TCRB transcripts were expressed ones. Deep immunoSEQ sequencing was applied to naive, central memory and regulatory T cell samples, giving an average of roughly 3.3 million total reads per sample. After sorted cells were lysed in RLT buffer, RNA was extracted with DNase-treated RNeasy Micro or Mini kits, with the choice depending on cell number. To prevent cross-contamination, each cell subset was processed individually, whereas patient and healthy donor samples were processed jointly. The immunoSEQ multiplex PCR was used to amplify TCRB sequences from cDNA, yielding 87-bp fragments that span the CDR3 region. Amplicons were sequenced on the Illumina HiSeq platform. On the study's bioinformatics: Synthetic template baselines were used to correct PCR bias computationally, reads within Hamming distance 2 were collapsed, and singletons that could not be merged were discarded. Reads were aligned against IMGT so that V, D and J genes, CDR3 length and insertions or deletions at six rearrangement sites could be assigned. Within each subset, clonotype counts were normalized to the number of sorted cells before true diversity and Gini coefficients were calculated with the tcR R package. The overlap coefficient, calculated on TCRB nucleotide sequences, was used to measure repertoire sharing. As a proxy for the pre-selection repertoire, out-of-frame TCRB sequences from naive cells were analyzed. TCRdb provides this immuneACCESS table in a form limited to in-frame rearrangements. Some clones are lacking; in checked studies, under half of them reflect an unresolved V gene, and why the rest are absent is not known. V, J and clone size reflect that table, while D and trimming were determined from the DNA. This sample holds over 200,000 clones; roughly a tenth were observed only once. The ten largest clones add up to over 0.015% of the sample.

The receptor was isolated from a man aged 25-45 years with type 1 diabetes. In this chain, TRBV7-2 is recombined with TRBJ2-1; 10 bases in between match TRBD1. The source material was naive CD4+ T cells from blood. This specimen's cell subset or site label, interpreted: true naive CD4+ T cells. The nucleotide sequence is TGTGCCAGCAGCTTAGATCGGGGACAGGGGCGTGAGCAGTTCTTC. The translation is CASSLDRGQGREQFF.